The entry below gives a single T cell receptor beta chain sequence along with its context. The antigen remains unidentified. The data stem from a study of cytomegalovirus exposure and HLA in healthy donors. Germline V lookup: CDR1 LGHNT, CDR2 FRNRAP. The CDR3 is 13 residues long. Between the trimmed V and J ends, which lost 3 bases and 0 bases, there was a span of 3 bases. The PCR contained 60 Vbeta and 13 Jbeta primers. Repertoires were generated with immunoSEQ multiplex PCR, while TCRdb's copy carries only in-frame clones and drops some. The sample yields about 82,000 clones, approximately 74% seen once. Overall study findings and caveats: Follow-up analysis later connected one missense variant in DCLRE1C with trimming of TCR beta V- and J-genes.

The sequence was obtained from a man aged 25 to 40 in good health and CMV-seropositive. Sequencing used PBMCs. The gene calls are TRBV12-5 and TRBJ1-3; D call uncertain. The CDR3 nucleotides are TGTGCTAGTGGTTTATACTCTGGAAACACCATATATTTT. It specifies CASGLYSGNTIYF.